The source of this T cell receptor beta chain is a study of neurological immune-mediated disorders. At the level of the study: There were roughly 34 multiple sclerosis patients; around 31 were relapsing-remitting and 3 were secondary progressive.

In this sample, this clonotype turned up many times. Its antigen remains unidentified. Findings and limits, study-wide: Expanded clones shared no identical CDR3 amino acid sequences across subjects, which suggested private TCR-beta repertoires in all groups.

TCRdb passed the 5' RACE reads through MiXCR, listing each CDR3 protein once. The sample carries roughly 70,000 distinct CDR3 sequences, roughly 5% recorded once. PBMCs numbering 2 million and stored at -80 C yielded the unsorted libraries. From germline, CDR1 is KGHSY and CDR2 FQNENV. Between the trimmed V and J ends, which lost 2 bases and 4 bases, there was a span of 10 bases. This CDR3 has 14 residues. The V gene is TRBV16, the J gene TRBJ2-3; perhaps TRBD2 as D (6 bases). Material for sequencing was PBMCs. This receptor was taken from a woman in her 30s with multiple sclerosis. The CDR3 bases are TGTGCCAGCAGCCAACGCGGGGTGGCAGATACGCAGTATTTT. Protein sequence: CASSQRGVADTQYF.